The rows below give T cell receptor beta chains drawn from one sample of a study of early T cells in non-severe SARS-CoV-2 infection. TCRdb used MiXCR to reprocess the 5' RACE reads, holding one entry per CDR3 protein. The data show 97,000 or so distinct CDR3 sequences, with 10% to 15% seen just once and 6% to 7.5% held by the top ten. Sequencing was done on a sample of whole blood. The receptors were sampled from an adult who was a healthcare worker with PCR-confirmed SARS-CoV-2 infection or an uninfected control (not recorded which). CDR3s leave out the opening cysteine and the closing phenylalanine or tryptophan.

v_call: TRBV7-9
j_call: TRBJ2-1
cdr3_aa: ASSPRRQEAGGHEQF

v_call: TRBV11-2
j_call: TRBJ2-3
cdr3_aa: ASSSLSSSTDTQY

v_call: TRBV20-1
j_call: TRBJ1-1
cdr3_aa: SLAGATEAF

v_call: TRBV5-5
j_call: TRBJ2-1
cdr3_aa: ASSLRGLAFKEQF

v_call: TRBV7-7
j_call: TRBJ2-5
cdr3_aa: ASSLTSGQETQY

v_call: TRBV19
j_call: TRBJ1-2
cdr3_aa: ASIESPGRNYGYT

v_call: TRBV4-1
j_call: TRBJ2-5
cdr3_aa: ASSQDGKIATQY

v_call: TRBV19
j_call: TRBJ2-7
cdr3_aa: ASSITPSGGPYEQY

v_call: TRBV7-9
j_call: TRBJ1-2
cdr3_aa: ASSLGTGHGYT

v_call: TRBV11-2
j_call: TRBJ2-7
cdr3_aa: ASTELGGPYEQY

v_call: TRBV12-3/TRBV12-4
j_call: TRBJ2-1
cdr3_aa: ASSLAGPYNEQF

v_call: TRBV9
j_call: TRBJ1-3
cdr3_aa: ASSVGHSGNTIY

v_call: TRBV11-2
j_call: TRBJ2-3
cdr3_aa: ASIPTSGSGDTQY

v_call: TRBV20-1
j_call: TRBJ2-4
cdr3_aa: SARGNSGISGNIQY

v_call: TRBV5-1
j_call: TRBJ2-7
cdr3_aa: ASSLGVVGPTEQY

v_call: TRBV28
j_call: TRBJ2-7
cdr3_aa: ASYEKGYEQY

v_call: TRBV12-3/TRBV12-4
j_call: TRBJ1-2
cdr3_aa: ASTEGAGHGYT

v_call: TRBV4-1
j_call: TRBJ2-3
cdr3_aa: ASSQEAIPSTDTQY

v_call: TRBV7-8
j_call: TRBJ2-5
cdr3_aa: ASSLVGQGRETQY

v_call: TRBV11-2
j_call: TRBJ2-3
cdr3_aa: ASSYPPVDTQY

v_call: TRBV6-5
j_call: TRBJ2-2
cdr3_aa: ASSYRFTPYTGELF

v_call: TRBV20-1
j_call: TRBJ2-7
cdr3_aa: SARDSERSSYEQY

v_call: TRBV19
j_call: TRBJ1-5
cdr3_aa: ASEPGQGPRMLPQH

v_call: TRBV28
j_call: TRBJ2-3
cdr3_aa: ASGRVDSGTDTQY

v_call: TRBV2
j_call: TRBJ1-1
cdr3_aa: ASSERRDTEAF

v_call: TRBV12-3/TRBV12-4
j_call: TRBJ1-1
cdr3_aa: ASSFRDRGKAF

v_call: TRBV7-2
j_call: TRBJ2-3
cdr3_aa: ASARDRVADTQY

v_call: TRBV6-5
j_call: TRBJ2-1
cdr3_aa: ASSSFTRNEQF

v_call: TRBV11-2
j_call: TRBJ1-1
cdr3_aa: ASSPGRGRSPTEAF

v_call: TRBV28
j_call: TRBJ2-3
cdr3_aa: ASSSGQSHTDTQY

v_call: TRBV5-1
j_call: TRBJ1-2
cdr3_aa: ASSLAGDYGYT

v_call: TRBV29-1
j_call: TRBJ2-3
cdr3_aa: SVESRRASTDTQY

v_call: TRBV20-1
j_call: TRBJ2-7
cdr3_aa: RPNTGTHYEQY

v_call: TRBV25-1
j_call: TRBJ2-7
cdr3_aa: ASSERGLRSYEQY

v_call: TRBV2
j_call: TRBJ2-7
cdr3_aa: ATRTNSYEQY

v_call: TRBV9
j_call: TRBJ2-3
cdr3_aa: ASVPENTDTQY

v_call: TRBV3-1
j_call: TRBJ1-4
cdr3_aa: ASSHKDRGLTNEKLF

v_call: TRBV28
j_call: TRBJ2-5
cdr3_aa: AGGTLGTQY

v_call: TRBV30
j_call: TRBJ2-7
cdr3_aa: AWSTRQPLAGAGEQY

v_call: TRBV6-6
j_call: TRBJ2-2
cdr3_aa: ASSYLGGNTGELF

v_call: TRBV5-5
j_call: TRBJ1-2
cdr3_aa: ASSYRLGYT

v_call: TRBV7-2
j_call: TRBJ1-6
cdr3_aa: ASSRRDGSSPLH

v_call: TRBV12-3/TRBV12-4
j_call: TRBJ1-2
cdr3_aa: ASSLADSFNGYT

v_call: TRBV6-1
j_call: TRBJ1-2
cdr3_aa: ASRVGEA

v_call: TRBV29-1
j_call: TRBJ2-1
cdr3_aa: SVPYGNEQF

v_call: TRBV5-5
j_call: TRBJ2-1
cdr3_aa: ASTSTSGRINEQF

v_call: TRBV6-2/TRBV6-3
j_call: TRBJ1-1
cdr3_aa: ASSGTVGTEAF

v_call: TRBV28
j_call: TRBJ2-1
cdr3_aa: ASSIQTGTSNFNEQF

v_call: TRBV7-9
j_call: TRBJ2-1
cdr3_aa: ASSLYVNEQF

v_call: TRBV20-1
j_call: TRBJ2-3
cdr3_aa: SAFIAGTDTQY